This T cell receptor beta chain was captured by sequencing in a study of T cell repertoires in cytomegalovirus infection. Study-level background: Evidence of both CMV infection and a matching HLA type came from public TCR beta signatures. Study results and caveats: The response measured ex vivo was dominated by TCR beta clonotypes (HLA-C-restricted and CMV-specific).

About this clonotype: No antigen is known for it.

In TCRdb, the reads were re-called with MiXCR into one record per CDR3 protein. The sample includes about 770,000 distinct CDR3 sequences, 25% to 35% of them seen just once. The CDR3 has 14 amino acids. In germline, CDR1 is SGDLS, CDR2 YYNGEE. The ends lost 3 bases at V and 1 base at J; junction bases unmatched: 3. The TCR comes from a human donor in good health (CMV status not recorded). Some clones in this sample may be carry-over from other donors' samples. This chain connects TRBV9 to TRBJ1-1; 7 nucleotides align to TRBD1. Here the sequenced sample was cultured CD8+ T cells from PBMCs, taken from culture after CMV antigen stimulation. The CDR3 loop is CASSGHRGNTEAFF. CDR3 in DNA: TGTGCCAGCAGCGGACACAGGGGGAACACTGAAGCTTTCTTT.